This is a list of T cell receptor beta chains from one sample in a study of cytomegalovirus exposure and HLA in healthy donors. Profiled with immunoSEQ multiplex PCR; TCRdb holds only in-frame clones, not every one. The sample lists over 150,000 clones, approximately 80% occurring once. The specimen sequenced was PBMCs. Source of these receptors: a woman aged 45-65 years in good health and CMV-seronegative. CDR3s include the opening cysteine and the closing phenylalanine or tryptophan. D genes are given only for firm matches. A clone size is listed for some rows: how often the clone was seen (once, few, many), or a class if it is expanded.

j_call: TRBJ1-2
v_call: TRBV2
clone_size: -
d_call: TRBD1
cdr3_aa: CASSRDSYGYTF
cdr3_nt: TGTGCCAGCAGCCGGGACAGTTATGGCTACACCTTC

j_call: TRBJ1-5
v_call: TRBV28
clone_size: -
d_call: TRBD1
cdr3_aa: CASSFGTGNQPQHF
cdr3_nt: TGTGCCAGCAGTTTTGGGACAGGCAATCAGCCCCAGCATTTT

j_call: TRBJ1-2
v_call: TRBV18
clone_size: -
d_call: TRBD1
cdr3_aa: CASSPSPGTGYGYTF
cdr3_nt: TGTGCCAGCTCACCCAGCCCCGGGACAGGCTATGGCTACACCTTC

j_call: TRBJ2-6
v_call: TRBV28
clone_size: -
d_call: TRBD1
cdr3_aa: CASQRLTGWGSGANVLTF
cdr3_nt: TGTGCCAGCCAGAGACTGACAGGGTGGGGCTCTGGGGCCAACGTCCTGACTTTC

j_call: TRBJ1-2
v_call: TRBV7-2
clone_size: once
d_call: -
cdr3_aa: CASSLGQHYGGYTF
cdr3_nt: TGTGCCAGCAGCTTAGGGCAGCACTATGGAGGCTACACCTTC

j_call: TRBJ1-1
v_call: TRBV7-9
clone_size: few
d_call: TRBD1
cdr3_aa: CASSLWDRALPEAFF
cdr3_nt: TGTGCCAGCAGCCTGTGGGACAGAGCTCTTCCTGAAGCTTTCTTT

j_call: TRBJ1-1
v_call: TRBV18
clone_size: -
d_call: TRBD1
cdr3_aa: CASSPSDRVFNTEAFF
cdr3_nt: TGTGCCAGCTCACCGAGCGACAGGGTGTTTAACACTGAAGCTTTCTTT

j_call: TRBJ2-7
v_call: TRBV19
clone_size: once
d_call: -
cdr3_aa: CASSIRGGPEQYF
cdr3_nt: TGTGCCAGTAGTATTAGGGGGGGCCCCGAGCAGTACTTC

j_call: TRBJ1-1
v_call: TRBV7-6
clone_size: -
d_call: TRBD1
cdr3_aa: CASSHLTGETNTEAFF
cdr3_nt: TGTGCCAGCAGCCACTTGACAGGGGAGACGAACACTGAAGCTTTCTTT

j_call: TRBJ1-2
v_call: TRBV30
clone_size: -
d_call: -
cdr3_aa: CAWSPRGRRGYGYTF
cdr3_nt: TGTGCCTGGAGCCCTAGGGGCAGGCGGGGCTATGGCTACACCTTC

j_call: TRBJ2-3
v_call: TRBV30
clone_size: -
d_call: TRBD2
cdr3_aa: CAWSGASGRAITDTQYF
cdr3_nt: TGTGCCTGGAGTGGGGCTAGCGGGAGGGCCATTACAGATACGCAGTATTTT

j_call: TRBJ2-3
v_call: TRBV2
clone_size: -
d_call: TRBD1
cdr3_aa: CASRSGTGVYTQYF
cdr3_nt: TGTGCCAGCAGGTCCGGGACAGGGGTTTATACGCAGTATTTT

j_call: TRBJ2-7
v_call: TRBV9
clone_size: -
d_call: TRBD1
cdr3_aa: CASSAGTGLFEQYF
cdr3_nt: TGTGCCAGCAGCGCTGGGACAGGGCTATTCGAGCAGTACTTC

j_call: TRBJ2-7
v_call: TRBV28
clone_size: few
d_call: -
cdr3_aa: CASSLWASSYEQYF
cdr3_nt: TGTGCCAGCAGTCTATGGGCCTCCTCCTACGAGCAGTACTTC

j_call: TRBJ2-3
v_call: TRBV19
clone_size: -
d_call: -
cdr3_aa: CASSIPLTDTQYF
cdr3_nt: TGTGCCAGTAGTATTCCACTTACAGATACGCAGTATTTT

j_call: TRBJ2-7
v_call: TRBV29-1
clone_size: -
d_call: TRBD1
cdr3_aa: CSVDGQGFEQYF
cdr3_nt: TGCAGCGTTGACGGACAGGGGTTCGAGCAGTACTTC

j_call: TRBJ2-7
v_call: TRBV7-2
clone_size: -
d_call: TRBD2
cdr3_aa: CASSWLGRAIYEQYF
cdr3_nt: TGTGCCAGCAGCTGGCTTGGGAGGGCCATCTACGAGCAGTACTTC

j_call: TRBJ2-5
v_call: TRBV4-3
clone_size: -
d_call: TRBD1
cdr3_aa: CASLTGQETQYF
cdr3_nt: TGCGCCAGCCTGACAGGGCAAGAGACCCAGTACTTC

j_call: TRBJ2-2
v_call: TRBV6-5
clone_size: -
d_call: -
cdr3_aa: CASSSTANTGELFF
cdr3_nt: TGTGCCAGCAGCTCGACAGCGAACACCGGGGAGCTGTTTTTT

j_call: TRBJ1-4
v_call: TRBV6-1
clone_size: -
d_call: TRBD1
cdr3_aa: CASRPGGAGEKLFF
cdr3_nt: TGTGCCAGCAGACCAGGGGGCGCAGGAGAAAAACTGTTTTTT

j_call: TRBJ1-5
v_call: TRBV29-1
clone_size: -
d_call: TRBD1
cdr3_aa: CSVRSGQVNQPQHF
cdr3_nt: TGCAGCGTGAGGTCGGGACAGGTCAATCAGCCCCAGCATTTT

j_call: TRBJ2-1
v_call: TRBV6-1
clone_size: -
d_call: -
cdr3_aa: CAISSARGAYNEQFF
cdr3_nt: TGTGCCATCTCCTCGGCTAGGGGCGCGTACAATGAGCAGTTCTTC

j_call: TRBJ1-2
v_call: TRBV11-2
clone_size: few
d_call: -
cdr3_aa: CASSSVRGGYGYTF
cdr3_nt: TGTGCCAGCAGCTCTGTCAGGGGAGGGTATGGCTACACCTTC

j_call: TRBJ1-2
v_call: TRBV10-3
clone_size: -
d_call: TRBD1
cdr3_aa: CATRTGENYGYTF
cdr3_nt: TGTGCCACGCGGACAGGGGAAAACTATGGCTACACCTTC

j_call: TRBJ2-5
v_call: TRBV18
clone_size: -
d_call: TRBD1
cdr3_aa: CASSGQGQETQYF
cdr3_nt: TGTGCCAGCTCAGGACAGGGGCAAGAGACCCAGTACTTC

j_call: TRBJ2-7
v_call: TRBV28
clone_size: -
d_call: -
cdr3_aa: CATLNPDSYEQYF
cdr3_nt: TGTGCCACCTTGAACCCAGACTCCTACGAGCAGTACTTC

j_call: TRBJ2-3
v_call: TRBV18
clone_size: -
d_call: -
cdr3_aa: CASSRRGNRDATDTQYF
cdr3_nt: TGTGCCAGCTCACGCCGGGGAAACAGGGACGCGACAGATACGCAGTATTTT

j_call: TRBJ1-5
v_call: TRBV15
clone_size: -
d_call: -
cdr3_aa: CATSRPENQPQHF
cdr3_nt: TGTGCCACCAGCAGGCCGGAGAATCAGCCCCAGCATTTT

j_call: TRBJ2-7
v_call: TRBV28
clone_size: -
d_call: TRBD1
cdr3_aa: CASSGPGQGFYEQYF
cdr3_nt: TGTGCCAGCAGTGGTCCGGGACAGGGGTTTTACGAGCAGTACTTC

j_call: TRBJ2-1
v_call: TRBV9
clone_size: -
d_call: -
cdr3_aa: CASSVRGGGVSSYNEQFF
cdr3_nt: TGTGCCAGCAGCGTAAGGGGGGGAGGGGTGTCGTCCTACAATGAGCAGTTCTTC

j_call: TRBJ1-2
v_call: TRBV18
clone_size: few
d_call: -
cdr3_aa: CASSPLAEGGYTF
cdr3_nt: TGTGCCAGCTCACCACTTGCCGAGGGCGGCTACACCTTC

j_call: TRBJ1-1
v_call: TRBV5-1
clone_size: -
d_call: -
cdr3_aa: CASSLEEGRTEAFF
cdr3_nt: TGCGCCAGCAGCTTGGAGGAGGGGAGGACTGAAGCTTTCTTT

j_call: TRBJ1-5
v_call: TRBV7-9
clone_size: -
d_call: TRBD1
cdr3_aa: CASSPGTGAGDNQPQHF
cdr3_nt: TGTGCCAGCAGCCCCGGGACAGGGGCAGGTGACAATCAGCCCCAGCATTTT

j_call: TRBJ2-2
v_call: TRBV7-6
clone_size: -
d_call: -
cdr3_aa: CASSLVADTGELFF
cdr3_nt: TGTGCCAGCAGCTTAGTGGCGGACACCGGGGAGCTGTTTTTT

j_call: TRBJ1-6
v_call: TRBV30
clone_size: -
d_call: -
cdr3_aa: CAWSPAGRNSPLHF
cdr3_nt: TGTGCCTGGAGTCCTGCAGGGAGGAATTCACCCCTCCACTTT

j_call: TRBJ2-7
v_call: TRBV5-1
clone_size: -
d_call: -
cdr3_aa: CASSLDRRAYEQYF
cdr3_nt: TGCGCCAGCAGCTTGGACCGACGGGCCTACGAGCAGTACTTC

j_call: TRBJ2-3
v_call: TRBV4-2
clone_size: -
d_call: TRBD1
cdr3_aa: CASSQDLRGPDTQYF
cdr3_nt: TGTGCCAGCAGCCAAGATTTGAGGGGGCCAGATACGCAGTATTTT

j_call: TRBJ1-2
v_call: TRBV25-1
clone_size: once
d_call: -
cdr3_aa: CASSESGRGGYTF
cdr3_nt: TGTGCCAGCAGTGAAAGTGGGAGGGGAGGCTACACCTTC

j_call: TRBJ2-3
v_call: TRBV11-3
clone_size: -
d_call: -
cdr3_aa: CASSLEGGAQTNTQYF
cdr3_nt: TGTGCCAGCAGCTTAGAAGGCGGGGCCCAGACTAATACGCAGTATTTT

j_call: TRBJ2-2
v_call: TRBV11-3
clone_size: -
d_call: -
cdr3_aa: CASSTGSTGELFF
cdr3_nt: TGTGCCAGCAGCACAGGGTCCACCGGGGAGCTGTTTTTT

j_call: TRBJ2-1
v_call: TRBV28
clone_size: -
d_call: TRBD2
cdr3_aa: CASIPSGAHNEQFF
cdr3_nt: TGTGCCAGCATCCCTAGCGGGGCCCACAATGAGCAGTTCTTC

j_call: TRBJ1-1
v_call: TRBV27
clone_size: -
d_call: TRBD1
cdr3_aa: CASSTGQGGGTEAFF
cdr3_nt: TGTGCCAGCAGTACCGGACAGGGAGGAGGCACTGAAGCTTTCTTT

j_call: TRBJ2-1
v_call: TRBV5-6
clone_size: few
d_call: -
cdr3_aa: CASSLFGTINNEQFF
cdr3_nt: TGTGCCAGCAGCTTATTTGGGACAATAAACAATGAGCAGTTCTTC

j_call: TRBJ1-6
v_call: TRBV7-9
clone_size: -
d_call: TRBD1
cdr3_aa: CASSRQGSLSPLHF
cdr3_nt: TGTGCCAGCAGCCGACAGGGGAGTCTCTCACCCCTCCACTTT

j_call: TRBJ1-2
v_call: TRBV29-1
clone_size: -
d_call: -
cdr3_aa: CSVPSPTLANYGYTF
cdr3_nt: TGCAGCGTCCCTAGTCCGACCTTAGCTAACTATGGCTACACCTTC

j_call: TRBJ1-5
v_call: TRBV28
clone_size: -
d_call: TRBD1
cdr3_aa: CASAWRTGDQPQHF
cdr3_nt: TGTGCCAGCGCCTGGAGGACAGGGGATCAGCCCCAGCATTTT

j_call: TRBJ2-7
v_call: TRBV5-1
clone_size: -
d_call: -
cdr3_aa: CASSPRTEGEKYF
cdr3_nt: TGCGCCAGCAGCCCGAGGACAGAGGGGGAAAAGTACTTC

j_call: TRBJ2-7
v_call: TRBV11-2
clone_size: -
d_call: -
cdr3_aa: CASSDTHQGGNYGQYF
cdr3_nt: TGTGCCAGCAGCGACACCCACCAAGGCGGGAACTACGGGCAGTACTTC

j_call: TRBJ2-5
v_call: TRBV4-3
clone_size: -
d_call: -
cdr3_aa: CASSLSGQETQYF
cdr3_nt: TGCGCCAGCAGCCTTTCAGGGCAAGAGACCCAGTACTTC

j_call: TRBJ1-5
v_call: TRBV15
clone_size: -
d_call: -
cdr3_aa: CATSRGVGASNQPQHF
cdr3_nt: TGTGCCACCAGCAGAGGTGTGGGGGCGAGCAATCAGCCCCAGCATTTT

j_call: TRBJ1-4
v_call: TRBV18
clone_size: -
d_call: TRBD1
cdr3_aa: CASSQGAGEKLFF
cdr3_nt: TGTGCCAGCTCACAGGGGGCCGGGGAAAAACTGTTTTTT

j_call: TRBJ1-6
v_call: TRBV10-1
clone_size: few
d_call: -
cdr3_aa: CASSGQYRSPLHF
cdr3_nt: TGCGCCAGCAGTGGACAGTACCGTTCACCCCTCCACTTT

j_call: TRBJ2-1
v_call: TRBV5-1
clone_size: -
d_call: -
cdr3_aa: CASSLVLAERNEQFF
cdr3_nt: TGCGCCAGCAGCTTGGTTCTAGCCGAGCGTAATGAGCAGTTCTTC

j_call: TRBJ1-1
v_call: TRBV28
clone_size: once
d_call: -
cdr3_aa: CASRQIHRALNTEAFF
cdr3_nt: TGTGCCAGCAGGCAAATTCACAGGGCTCTGAACACTGAAGCTTTCTTT

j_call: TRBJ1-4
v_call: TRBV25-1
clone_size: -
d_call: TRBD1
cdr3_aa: CASSEHRGTNEKLFF
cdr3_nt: TGTGCCAGCAGTGAACACAGGGGAACTAATGAAAAACTGTTTTTT